The 13 T cell receptor beta chains below all came from one sample that was sequenced in a study of blood T cell repertoires in COVID-19. Clones were read by immunoSEQ multiplex PCR, and TCRdb kept only the in-frame ones, dropping some. Of around 400,000 clones in the sample, over 80% are singletons; the top ten hold approximately 5.4%. What was sequenced was PBMCs or T cells enriched from blood (not recorded which). All receptors derive from a woman in her fifties or sixties who had recovered from COVID-19.

This sequence joins TRBV9 and TRBJ2-2; D is undetermined. Per the germline V gene, CDR1 is SGDLS and CDR2 is YYNGEE. Trimming removed 4 bases at V and 8 bases at J, with 15 bases between. This CDR3 spans 14 amino acids. DNA for the CDR3: TGTGCCAGCAGCCTTCGCGATACCATTGGGGAGCTGTTTTTT. This gives the protein CASSLRDTIGELFF.

V is TRBV9 and J is TRBJ1-2; a possible D gene is TRBD1 (6 bases). The V and J ends lost 0 bases and 4 bases respectively, with 10 bases between them. The germline V gene encodes CDR1 SGDLS and CDR2 YYNGEE. This CDR3 is built from 14 residues. In DNA, the CDR3 is TGTGCCAGCAGCGTAGCAGGGGATGGCTATGGCTACACCTTC. It translates to CASSVAGDGYGYTF.

The chain carries TRBV2 and TRBJ2-7; D is possibly TRBD2 (5 bases). Germline values: CDR1 SNHLY, CDR2 FYNNEI. This CDR3 is built from 14 residues. The V and J ends lost 4 bases and 0 bases respectively, with 10 bases between them. The CDR3 sequence: CASSVGSFSYEQYF. The CDR3 nucleotides read TGTGCCAGCAGTGTTGGGAGCTTCTCCTACGAGCAGTACTTC.

This clone was detected only once. This chain joins TRBV28 and TRBJ1-1; 8 positions match TRBD1. CDR3 size: 14 residues. Germline lookup yields CDR1 MDHEN and CDR2 SYDVKM. V was clipped by 8 bases and J by 4 bases; unmatched bases: 9. CDR3 DNA sequence: TGTGCCAGCGGGTTAACAGGGGGGGGCACTGAAGCTTTCTTT. Its translation: CASGLTGGGTEAFF.

The chain links TRBV5-1 to TRBJ2-2; D possibly corresponds to TRBD2 (5 bases). V was clipped by 4 bases and J by 4 bases, with 20 bases between them. CDR1 is SGHRS, CDR2 YFSETQ, per germline. There are 17 residues in the CDR3. CDR3 DNA sequence: TGCGCCAGCAGCCGTAAAATTAGCGAGAGCGGCACCGGGGAGCTGTTTTTT. Residues: CASSRKISESGTGELFF.

The chain recombines TRBV7-9 with TRBJ1-2; maybe TRBD1 (6 bases). Germline V gene sequence: CDR1 SEHNR, CDR2 FQNEAQ (reference sequence). This CDR3 spans 14 amino acids. Trimming cost V 1 base and J 3 bases, with 9 bases left between them. DNA of the CDR3: TGTGCCAGCAGCTTAGGGGCAGGGGACTATGGCTACACCTTC. The encoded protein is CASSLGAGDYGYTF.

Note on this clone: Other DNA sequences in this sample translate to the same CDR3. The rearrangement links TRBV6-5 to TRBJ2-6; no reliable D call. The CDR3 runs to 15 residues. Germline CDR1 MNHEY, CDR2 SVGAGI. The V end was cut by 5 bases, the J end by 4 bases, with 12 bases between. The chain's CDR3 is CASSTGSPGANVLTF. In nucleotides, the CDR3 is TGTGCCAGCAGTACCGGGTCCCCCGGGGCCAACGTCCTGACTTTC.

This chain links TRBV6-2 or TRBV6-3 with TRBJ2-5, with D perhaps matching TRBD1 (6 bases). Germline loops: CDR1 MNHEY, CDR2 SVGEGT. The CDR3 has 16 amino acids. V lost 4 bases and J lost 5, with 20 bases in between. CDR3 nucleotide sequence: TGTGCCAGCAGTTTCTTGGGCAGGGGACGATCGGAGACCCAGTACTTC. Residues: CASSFLGRGRSETQYF.

This clone occurred once. This chain links TRBV5-6 with TRBJ2-5; perhaps TRBD1 as D (6 bases). Germline values: CDR1 SGHDT, CDR2 YYEEEE. Trimming removed 4 bases from V and 3 bases from J, with 10 bases in between. This CDR3 comprises 13 residues. The CDR3 DNA follows: TGTGCCAGCAGCCGGGACACCGAAGAGACCCAGTACTTC. Its translation is CASSRDTEETQYF.

The chain has TRBV12-3 or TRBV12-4 and TRBJ2-7; a weak D match, TRBD1 (6 bases). The V and J ends lost 3 bases and 9 bases respectively, with 15 bases between them. This CDR3 is built from 13 residues. The CDR3 nucleotides read TGTGCCAGCAGTTTGGAAGGGGGAAACACGCAGTACTTC. Protein product: CASSLEGGNTQYF.

This chain connects TRBV6-5 to TRBJ1-2, with D tentatively TRBD1 (6 bases). Deletions cut 2 bases from V and 7 bases from J, with 11 bases between. CDR1 and CDR2 (germline): MNHEY, SVGAGI. The CDR3 is 13 residues long. CDR3 region: CASSYSGGAGYTF. The CDR3 DNA is TGTGCCAGCAGTTACAGCGGGGGGGCTGGCTACACCTTC.

This chain uses TRBV5-1 with TRBJ2-3, with 7 bases identical to TRBD2. Germline trimming cut 3 bases from V and 6 bases from J; bases unmatched to any gene: 13. Germline CDR1 reads SGHRS; CDR2 reads YFSETQ. The CDR3 sequence is 16 residues long. CDR3: CASSSGRAGEWDTQYF. Here the CDR3 DNA reads TGCGCCAGCAGCTCTGGACGGGCGGGGGAATGGGATACGCAGTATTTT.

This chain connects TRBV7-6 to TRBJ2-1; D is possibly TRBD2 (5 bases). From germline, CDR1 is SGHVS and CDR2 FNYEAQ. The CDR3 extends over 13 amino acids. Trimming pared 0 bases from V and 8 bases from J, leaving 8 bases between. The CDR3 reads CASSLAGVHEQFF. The DNA for the CDR3 is TGTGCCAGCAGCTTAGCGGGAGTGCATGAGCAGTTCTTC.